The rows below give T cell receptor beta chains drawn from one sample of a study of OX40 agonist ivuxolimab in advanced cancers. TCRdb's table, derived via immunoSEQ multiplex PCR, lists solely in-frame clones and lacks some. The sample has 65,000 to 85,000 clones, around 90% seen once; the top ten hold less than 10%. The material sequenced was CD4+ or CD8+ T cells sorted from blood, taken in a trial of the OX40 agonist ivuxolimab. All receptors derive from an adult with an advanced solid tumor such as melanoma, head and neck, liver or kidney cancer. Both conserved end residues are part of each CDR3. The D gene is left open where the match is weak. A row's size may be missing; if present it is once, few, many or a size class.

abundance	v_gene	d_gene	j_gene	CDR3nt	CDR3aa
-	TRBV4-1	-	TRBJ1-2	TGCGCCAGCAGCCCAGCCGGGCAGGACTATGGCTACACCTTC	CASSPAGQDYGYTF
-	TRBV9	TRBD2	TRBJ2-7	TGTGCCAGCAGCGTAGGAGCGGGGGGGTCCTACGAGCAGTACTTC	CASSVGAGGSYEQYF
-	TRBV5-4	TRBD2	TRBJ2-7	TGTGCCAGCAGCCAATCTAGCGGGCCCTACGAGCAGTACTTC	CASSQSSGPYEQYF
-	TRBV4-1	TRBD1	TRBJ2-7	TGCGCCAGCAGCCCCCGGGACAGAAATTACGAGCAGTACTTC	CASSPRDRNYEQYF
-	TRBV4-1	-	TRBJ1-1	TGCGCCAGCAGCCAAGTGATGTGGAACACTGAAGCTTTCTTT	CASSQVMWNTEAFF
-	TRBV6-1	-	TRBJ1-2	TGTGCCACACGGACGGGGTATGGCTACACCTTC	CATRTGYGYTF
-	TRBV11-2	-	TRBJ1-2	TGTGCCAGCAGCTTCCCCGGGATTCTGGGCTATGGCTACACCTTC	CASSFPGILGYGYTF
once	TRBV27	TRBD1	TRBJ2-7	TGTGCCAGCAGTCCGGGACAGACCTACGAGCAGTACTTC	CASSPGQTYEQYF
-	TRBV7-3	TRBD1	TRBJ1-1	TGTGCCAGCAGCTTAACGGGACAGGTGAACGCTGAAGCTTTCTTT	CASSLTGQVNAEAFF
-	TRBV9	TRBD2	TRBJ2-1	TGTGCCAGCAGCCCTAGCGGGGGGCCCAATGAGCAGTTCTTC	CASSPSGGPNEQFF
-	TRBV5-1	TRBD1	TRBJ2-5	TGCGCCAGCAGCCGGACAGGGATGGAGACCCAGTACTTC	CASSRTGMETQYF
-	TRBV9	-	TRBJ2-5	TGTGCCAGCAGCGAATCGGAGACCCAGTACTTC	CASSESETQYF
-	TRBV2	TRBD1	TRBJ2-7	TGTGCCAGCAGAACCGGGACAGGCCTATACGAGCAGTACTTC	CASRTGTGLYEQYF
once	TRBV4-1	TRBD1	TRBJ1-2	TGCGCCAGCAGCCAAGGGACAGGGACCTATGGCTACACCTTC	CASSQGTGTYGYTF
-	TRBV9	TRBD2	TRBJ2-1	TGTGCCAGCAGCGTAGAACTAGCGGGGGGAAACAATGAGCAGTTCTTC	CASSVELAGGNNEQFF
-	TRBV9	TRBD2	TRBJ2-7	TGTGCCAGCAGTCTTAGCGGGGAGTTTTCCTACGAGCAGTACTTC	CASSLSGEFSYEQYF
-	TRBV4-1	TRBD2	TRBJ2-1	TGCGCCAGCAGCCAAGTAGCGGGGGTCTATGAGCAGTTCTTC	CASSQVAGVYEQFF
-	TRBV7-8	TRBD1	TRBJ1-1	TGTGCCAGCAGCGGACAGGGTTCCACTGAAGCTTTCTTT	CASSGQGSTEAFF
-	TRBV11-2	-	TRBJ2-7	TGTGCCAGCAGCTTTTCCACATGGTACGAGCAGTACTTC	CASSFSTWYEQYF
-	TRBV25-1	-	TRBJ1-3	TGTGCCAGCACACCAGAGAAGATTGGAAACACCATATATTTT	CASTPEKIGNTIYF
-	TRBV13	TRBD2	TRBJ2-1	TGTGCCAGCAGCGGCCCTCTAGCGGGCGAACACAATGAGCAGTTCTTC	CASSGPLAGEHNEQFF
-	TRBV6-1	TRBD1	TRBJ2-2	TGTGCCAGCAGTGAACATGCGACAGGGCCCGGGGAGCTGTTTTTT	CASSEHATGPGELFF
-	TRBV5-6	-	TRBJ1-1	TGTGCCAGCAGCTTCCCGGGGAACGCTGAAGCTTTCTTT	CASSFPGNAEAFF
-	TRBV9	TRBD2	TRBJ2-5	TGTGCCAGCAGCGCGCCTCATAGCGGGGGGGCCGCACAAGAGACCCAGTACTTC	CASSAPHSGGAAQETQYF
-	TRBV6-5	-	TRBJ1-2	TGTGCCAGCAGTTACAGTCCGGGGGGCGGCTACACCTTC	CASSYSPGGGYTF
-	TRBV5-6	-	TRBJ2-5	TGTGCCAGCAGCTCACTGCCGGCTAGTATGGAGACCCAGTACTTC	CASSSLPASMETQYF
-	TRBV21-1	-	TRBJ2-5	TGTGCCAGCAGCAAAGCCCGGACAGGGGGCGGTGAGACCCAGTACTTC	CASSKARTGGGETQYF
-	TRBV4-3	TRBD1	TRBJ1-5	TGCGCCAGCAGCCAAGGGGGAGAACAGGGGCAGCCCCAGCATTTT	CASSQGGEQGQPQHF
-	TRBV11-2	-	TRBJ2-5	TGTGCCAGCAGCCTAGGGAGGGGGCTGAGAGAGACCCAGTACTTC	CASSLGRGLRETQYF
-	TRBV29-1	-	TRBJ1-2	TGCAGCGTTGGAGGGGGAGCTAACTATGGCTACACCTTC	CSVGGGANYGYTF
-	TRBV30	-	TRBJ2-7	TGTGCCTGGAGTGTACCAAAGGGAGTTAGCTACGAGCAGTACTTC	CAWSVPKGVSYEQYF
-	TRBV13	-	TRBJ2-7	TGTGCCAGCAGCTCCGGGGACGGAAGCTCCTACGAGCAGTACTTC	CASSSGDGSSYEQYF
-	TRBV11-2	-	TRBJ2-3	TGTGCCAGCAGCCTCGGAAGTGAATCTAGCACAGATACGCAGTATTTT	CASSLGSESSTDTQYF
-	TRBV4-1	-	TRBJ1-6	TGCGCCAGCAGCCCCCACCCCCGGGACTCTGTCTCACCCCTCCACTTT	CASSPHPRDSVSPLHF
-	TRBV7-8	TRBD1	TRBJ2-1	TGTGCCAGCAGCTTGGACAGGGGCAATGAGCAGTTCTTC	CASSLDRGNEQFF
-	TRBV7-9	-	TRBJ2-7	TGTGCCAGCAGCTTATCGGGAACGTACTTCTACGAGCAGTACTTC	CASSLSGTYFYEQYF
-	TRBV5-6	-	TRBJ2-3	TGTGCCAGCAGCTTTTCACGGCTGTACACAGATACGCAGTATTTT	CASSFSRLYTDTQYF
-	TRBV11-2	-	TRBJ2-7	TGTGCCAGCAGCCCTTGGGGGAGCTACGAGCAGTACTTC	CASSPWGSYEQYF
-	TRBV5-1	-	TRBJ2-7	TGCGCCAGCAGCTGGAACAGCCTCTACGAGCAGTACTTC	CASSWNSLYEQYF
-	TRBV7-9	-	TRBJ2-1	TGTGCCAGCTTATCAGGGTATAATGAGCAGTTCTTC	CASLSGYNEQFF
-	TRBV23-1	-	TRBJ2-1	TGCGCCAGCAGTCACCCCACAGAGAGCTCCTACAATGAGCAGTTCTTC	CASSHPTESSYNEQFF
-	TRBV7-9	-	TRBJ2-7	TGTGCCAGCAGCACCGGGACGACAATCGAGCAGTACTTC	CASSTGTTIEQYF
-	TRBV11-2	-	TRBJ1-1	TGTGCCTGGGGGGGTTTTACAGGGAACACTGAAGCTTTCTTT	CAWGGFTGNTEAFF
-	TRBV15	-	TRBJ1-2	TGTGCCACCAGCAGAGACCGACAGGCCTTTGATAACTATGGCTACACCTTC	CATSRDRQAFDNYGYTF
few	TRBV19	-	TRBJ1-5	TGTGCCAGTAGGTGGGGACACCATAGCAATCAGCCCCAGCATTTT	CASRWGHHSNQPQHF
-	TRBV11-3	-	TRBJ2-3	TGTGCCAGCAGCTATCGGGGGCCGAATACGCAGTATTTT	CASSYRGPNTQYF
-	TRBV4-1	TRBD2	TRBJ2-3	TGCGCCAGCAGCCAAGTTCCGACTAGCGGGGGGCTAACAGATACGCAGTATTTT	CASSQVPTSGGLTDTQYF
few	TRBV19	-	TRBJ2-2	TGTGCCAGTAAAGCCGGGGAGCTGTTTTTT	CASKAGELFF
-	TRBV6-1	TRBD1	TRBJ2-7	TGTGCCAGCAGGACAGGACAGGGCCCCTACGAGCAGTACTTC	CASRTGQGPYEQYF
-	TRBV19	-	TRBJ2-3	TGTGCCAGTAGTATAGATGGCAGGGTCACAGATACGCAGTATTTT	CASSIDGRVTDTQYF
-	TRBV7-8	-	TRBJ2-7	TGTGCCAGCAGCTTCGGATACCGGGACGGGTACTACGAGCAGTACTTC	CASSFGYRDGYYEQYF
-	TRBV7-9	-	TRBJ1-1	TGTGCCAGCAGTTACGGGGGGACTGAAGCTTTCTTT	CASSYGGTEAFF
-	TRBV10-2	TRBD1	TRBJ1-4	TGCGCCAGCAGGAAGGTCGAGGACAGGATTTTT	CASRKVEDRIF
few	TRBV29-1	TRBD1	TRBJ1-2	TGCAGCGCCTCGACAGGGGGGTATGGCTACACCTTC	CSASTGGYGYTF
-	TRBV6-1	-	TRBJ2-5	TGTGCCAGCAGTGAAGTCCTAGAGACCCAGTACTTC	CASSEVLETQYF
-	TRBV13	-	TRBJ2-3	TGTGCCAGCAGCCCGGCTTGGGGAGATACGCAGTATTTT	CASSPAWGDTQYF
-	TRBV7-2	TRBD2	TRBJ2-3	TGTGCCAGCAGACCCCTAGCGGGGGGGCCGACAGATACGCAGTATTTT	CASRPLAGGPTDTQYF
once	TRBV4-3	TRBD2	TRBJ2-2	TGCGCCAGCAGCCAAGAGTACAGACTAGCGGGGGAGCTGTTTTTT	CASSQEYRLAGELFF
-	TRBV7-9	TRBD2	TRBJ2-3	TGTGCCAGCAGCCCGACTAGCGGGGGGTTCACAGATACGCAGTATTTT	CASSPTSGGFTDTQYF